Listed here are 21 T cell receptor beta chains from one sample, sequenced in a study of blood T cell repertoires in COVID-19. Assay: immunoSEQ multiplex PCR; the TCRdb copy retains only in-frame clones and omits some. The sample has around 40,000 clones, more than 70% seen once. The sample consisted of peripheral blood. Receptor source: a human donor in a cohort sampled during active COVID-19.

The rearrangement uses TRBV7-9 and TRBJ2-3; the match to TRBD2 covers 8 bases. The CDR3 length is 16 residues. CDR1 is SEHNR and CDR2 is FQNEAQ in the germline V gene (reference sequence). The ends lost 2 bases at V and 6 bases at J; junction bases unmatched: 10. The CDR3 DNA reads TGTGCCAGCAGCTTAATTGCAGCGGGGGATGGGGATACGCAGTATTTT. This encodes CASSLIAAGDGDTQYF.

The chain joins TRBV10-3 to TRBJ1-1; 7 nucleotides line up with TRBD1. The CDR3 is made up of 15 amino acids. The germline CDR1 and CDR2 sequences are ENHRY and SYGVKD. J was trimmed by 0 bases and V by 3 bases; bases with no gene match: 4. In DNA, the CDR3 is TGTGCCATCAGTGATCCGGGACAGATGAACACTGAAGCTTTCTTT. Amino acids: CAISDPGQMNTEAFF.

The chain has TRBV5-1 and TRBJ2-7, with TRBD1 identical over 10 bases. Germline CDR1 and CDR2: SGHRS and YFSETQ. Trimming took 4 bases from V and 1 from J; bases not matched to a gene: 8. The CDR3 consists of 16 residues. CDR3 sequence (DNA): TGCGCCAGCAGCCTAACCGGGACAGGGGTATCCTACGAGCAGTACTTC. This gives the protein CASSLTGTGVSYEQYF.

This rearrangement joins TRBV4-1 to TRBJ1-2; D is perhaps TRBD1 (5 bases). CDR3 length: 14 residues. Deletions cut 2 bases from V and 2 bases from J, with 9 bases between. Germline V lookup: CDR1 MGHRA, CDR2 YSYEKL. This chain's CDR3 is CASSQLTGNYGYTF. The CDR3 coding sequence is TGCGCCAGCAGCCAACTAACAGGAAACTATGGCTACACCTTC.

The CDR3 DNA sequence: TGTGCCAGCAGCCCACAGGGGGGTACTGAAGCTTTCTTT. The encoded protein is CASSPQGGTEAFF. This chain connects TRBV12-3 or TRBV12-4 to TRBJ1-1; 8 bases fit TRBD1. The CDR3 loop spans 13 amino acids. Trimming removed 6 bases from V and 5 bases from J; junction bases left unmatched: 5.

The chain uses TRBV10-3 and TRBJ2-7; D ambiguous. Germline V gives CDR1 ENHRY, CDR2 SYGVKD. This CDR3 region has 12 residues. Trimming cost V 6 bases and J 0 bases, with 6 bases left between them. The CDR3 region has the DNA TGTGCCATCAGCCCGAGCTCCTACGAGCAGTACTTC. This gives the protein CAISPSSYEQYF.

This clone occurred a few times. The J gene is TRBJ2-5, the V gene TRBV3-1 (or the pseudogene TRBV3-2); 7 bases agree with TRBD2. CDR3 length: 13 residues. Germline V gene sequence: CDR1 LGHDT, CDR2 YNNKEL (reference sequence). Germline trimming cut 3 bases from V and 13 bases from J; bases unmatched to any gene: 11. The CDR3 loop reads CASSHRLAGVSYF. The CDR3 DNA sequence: TGTGCCAGCAGCCACCGGTTGGCGGGGGTCTCGTACTTC.

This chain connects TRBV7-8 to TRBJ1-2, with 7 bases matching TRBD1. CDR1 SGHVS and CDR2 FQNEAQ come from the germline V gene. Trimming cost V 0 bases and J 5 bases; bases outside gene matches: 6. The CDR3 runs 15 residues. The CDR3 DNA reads TGTGCCAGCAGCTTAGCGCCAGGGGGTGGGTATGGCTACACCTTC. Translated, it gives CASSLAPGGGYGYTF.

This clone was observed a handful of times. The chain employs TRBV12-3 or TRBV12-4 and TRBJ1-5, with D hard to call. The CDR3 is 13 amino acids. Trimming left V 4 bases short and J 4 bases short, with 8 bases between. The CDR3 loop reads CASSSARNQPQHF. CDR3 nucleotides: TGTGCCAGCAGTTCAGCGAGAAATCAGCCCCAGCATTTT.

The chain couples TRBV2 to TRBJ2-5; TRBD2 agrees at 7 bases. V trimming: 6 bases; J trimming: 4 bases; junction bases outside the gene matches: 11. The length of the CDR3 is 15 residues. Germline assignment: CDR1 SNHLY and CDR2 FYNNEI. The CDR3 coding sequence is TGTGCCAGCAGCTCGGAGGCGGGGGAGGGAGAGACCCAGTACTTC. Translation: CASSSEAGEGETQYF.

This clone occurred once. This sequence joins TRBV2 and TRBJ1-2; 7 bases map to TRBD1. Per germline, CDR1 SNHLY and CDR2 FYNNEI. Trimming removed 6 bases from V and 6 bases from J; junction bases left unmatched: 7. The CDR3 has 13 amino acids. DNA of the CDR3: TGTGCCAGCAGGGAGGGGGCGTTTGATGGCTACACCTTC. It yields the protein CASREGAFDGYTF.

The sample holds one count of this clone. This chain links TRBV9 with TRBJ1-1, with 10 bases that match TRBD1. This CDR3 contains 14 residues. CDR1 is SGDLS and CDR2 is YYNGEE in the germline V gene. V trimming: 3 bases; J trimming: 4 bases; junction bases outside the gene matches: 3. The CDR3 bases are TGTGCCAGCAGCGGACAGGGGGCCGGCACTGAAGCTTTCTTT. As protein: CASSGQGAGTEAFF.

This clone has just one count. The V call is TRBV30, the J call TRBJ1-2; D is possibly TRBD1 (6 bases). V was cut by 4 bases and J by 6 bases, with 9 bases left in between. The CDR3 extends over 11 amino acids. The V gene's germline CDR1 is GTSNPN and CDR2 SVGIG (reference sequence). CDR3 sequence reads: CAWNRVHGYTF. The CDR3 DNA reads TGTGCCTGGAACAGGGTCCATGGCTACACCTTC.

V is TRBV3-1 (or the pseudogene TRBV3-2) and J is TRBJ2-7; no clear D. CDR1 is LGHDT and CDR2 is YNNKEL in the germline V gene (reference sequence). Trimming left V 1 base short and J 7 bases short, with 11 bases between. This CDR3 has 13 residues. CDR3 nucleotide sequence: TGTGCCAGCAGCCAAGGATCATACGGGGAGCAGTACTTC. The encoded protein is CASSQGSYGEQYF.

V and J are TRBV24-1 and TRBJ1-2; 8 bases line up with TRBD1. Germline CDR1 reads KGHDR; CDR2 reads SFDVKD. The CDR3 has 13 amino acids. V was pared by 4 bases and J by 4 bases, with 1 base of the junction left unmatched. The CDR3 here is CATSDGTGYGYTF. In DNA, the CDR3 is TGTGCCACCAGTGACGGGACAGGCTATGGCTACACCTTC.

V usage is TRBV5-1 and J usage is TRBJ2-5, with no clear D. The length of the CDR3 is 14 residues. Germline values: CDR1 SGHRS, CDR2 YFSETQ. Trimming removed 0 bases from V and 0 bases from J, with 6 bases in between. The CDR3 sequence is CASSLVADQETQYF. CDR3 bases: TGCGCCAGCAGCTTGGTTGCAGACCAAGAGACCCAGTACTTC. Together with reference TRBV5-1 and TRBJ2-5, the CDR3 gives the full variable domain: KAGVTQTPRYLIKTRGQQVTLSCSPISGHRSVSWYQQTPGQGLQFLFEYFSETQRNKGNFPGRFSGRQFSNSRSEMNVSTLELGDSALYLCASSLVADQETQYFGPGTRLLVL.

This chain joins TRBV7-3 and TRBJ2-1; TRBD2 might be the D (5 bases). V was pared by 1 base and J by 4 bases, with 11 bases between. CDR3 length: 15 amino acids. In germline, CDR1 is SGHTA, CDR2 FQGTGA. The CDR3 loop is CASSLMRGGYNEQFF. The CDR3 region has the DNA TGTGCCAGCAGCTTAATGAGAGGAGGTTACAATGAGCAGTTCTTC.

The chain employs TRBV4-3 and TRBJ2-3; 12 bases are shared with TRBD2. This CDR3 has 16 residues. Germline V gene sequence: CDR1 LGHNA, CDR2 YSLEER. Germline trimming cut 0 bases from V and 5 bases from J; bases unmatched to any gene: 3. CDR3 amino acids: CASSQDLAGGIDTQYF. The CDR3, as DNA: TGCGCCAGCAGCCAAGATCTAGCGGGGGGGATAGATACGCAGTATTTT.

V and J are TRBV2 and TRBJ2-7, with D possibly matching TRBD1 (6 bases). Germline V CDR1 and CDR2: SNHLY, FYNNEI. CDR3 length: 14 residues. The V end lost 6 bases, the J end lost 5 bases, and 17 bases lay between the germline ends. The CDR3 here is CASRAGQGFNEQYF. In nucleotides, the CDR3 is TGTGCCAGCAGAGCCGGGCAGGGGTTCAACGAGCAGTACTTC.

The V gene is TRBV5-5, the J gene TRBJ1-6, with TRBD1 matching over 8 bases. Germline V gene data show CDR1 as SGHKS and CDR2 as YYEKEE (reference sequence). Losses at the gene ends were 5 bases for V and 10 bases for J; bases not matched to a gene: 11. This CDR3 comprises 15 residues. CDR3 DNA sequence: TGTGCCAGCAGACCCCCGGGACAGGTGTCCTCACCCCTCCACTTT. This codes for CASRPPGQVSSPLHF. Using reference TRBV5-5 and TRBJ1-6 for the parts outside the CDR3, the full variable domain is DAGVTQSPTHLIKTRGQQVTLRCSPISGHKSVSWYQQVLGQGPQFIFQYYEKEERGRGNFPDRFSARQFPNYSSELNVNALLLGDSALYLCASRPPGQVSSPLHFGNGTRLTVT.

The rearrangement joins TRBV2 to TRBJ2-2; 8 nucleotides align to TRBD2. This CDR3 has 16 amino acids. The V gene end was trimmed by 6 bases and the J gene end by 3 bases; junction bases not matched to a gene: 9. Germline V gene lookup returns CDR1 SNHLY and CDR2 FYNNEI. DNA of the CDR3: TGTGCCAGCAGACCTCGGGGGACTAGACACACCGGGGAGCTGTTTTTT. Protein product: CASRPRGTRHTGELFF.